Each of the 25 T cell receptor beta chains below was sequenced from the same sample in a study of blood T cell repertoires in COVID-19. The protocol was immunoSEQ multiplex PCR, while the TCRdb copy is restricted to in-frame clones and leaves out a portion. The sample holds 350,000 to 450,000 clones; just over 90% are singletons and the top ten take roughly 0.86%. The sequencing input was PBMCs or T cells enriched from blood (not recorded which). All receptors come from a woman aged 40 to 50 who had been exposed to COVID-19.

The chain links TRBV9 to TRBJ2-1; 8 bases line up with TRBD1. The CDR3 totals 16 residues. Per germline, CDR1 SGDLS and CDR2 YYNGEE. The trim removed 0 bases at V and 8 bases at J, leaving 10 bases unmatched. The CDR3 region has the DNA TGTGCCAGCAGCGTAGCCGGGGCAGGGGGCAGGGATGAGCAGTTCTTC. Translating gives CASSVAGAGGRDEQFF.

J is TRBJ2-5 and V is TRBV6-5, with 9 bases fitting TRBD1. CDR3 size: 16 residues. V shed 4 bases, J shed 5 bases, and the junction held 11 bases outside the gene matches. Germline assignment: CDR1 MNHEY and CDR2 SVGAGI. The CDR3 coding sequence is TGTGCCAGCAGTTCCTGGGGGGGACAGGGTTTCGAGACCCAGTACTTC. Translating it yields CASSSWGGQGFETQYF.

The chain is built from TRBV9 and TRBJ2-3; D may be TRBD2 (6 bases). The length of the CDR3 is 14 residues. Trimming pared 3 bases from V and 9 bases from J, leaving 17 bases between. Germline lookup yields CDR1 SGDLS and CDR2 YYNGEE. In nucleotides, the CDR3 is TGTGCCAGCAGCGCCGGAGGGCCGAAGGAGACGCAGTATTTT. Protein product: CASSAGGPKETQYF. Filled out from reference TRBV9 and TRBJ2-3, the complete variable domain reads DSGVTQTPKHLITATGQRVTLRCSPRSGDLSVYWYQQSLDQGLQFLIQYYNGEERAKGNILERFSAQQFPDLHSELNLSSLELGDSALYFCASSAGGPKETQYFGPGTRLTVL.

This chain links TRBV18 with TRBJ1-3; 12 nucleotides line up with TRBD1. V lost 5 bases and J lost 16; bases outside the gene matches: 9. The CDR3 extends over 13 amino acids. Germline V lookup: CDR1 KGHSH, CDR2 LQKENI. In DNA form, the CDR3 reads TGTGCCAGCTCATCCGGGACAGGGGGCCCGCTGTATTTT. Amino acids: CASSSGTGGPLYF.

V usage is TRBV5-1 and J usage is TRBJ2-3; unclear D gene. With 5 bases removed from V and 1 base from J, the gap between germline ends came to 11 bases. The CDR3 totals 14 residues. Germline loops: CDR1 SGHRS, CDR2 YFSETQ. In DNA form, the CDR3 reads TGCGCCAGCAGAAGCGATACCCGCACAGATACGCAGTATTTT. Residues: CASRSDTRTDTQYF.

This clone has just one count. The rearrangement links TRBV5-4 to TRBJ2-5, with 9 positions matching TRBD2. The V gene's germline CDR1 is SGHNT and CDR2 YYREEE (reference sequence). The V and J ends lost 0 bases and 5 bases, in that order; junction bases with no gene match: 2. The CDR3 extends over 14 amino acids. CDR3 in DNA: TGTGCCAGCAGCTTGGATAGCGGGGGCGAGACCCAGTACTTC. Translating it yields CASSLDSGGETQYF. The entire variable domain, with the rest obtained from reference TRBV5-4 and TRBJ2-5, is as follows: ETGVTQSPTHLIKTRGQQVTLRCSSQSGHNTVSWYQQALGQGPQFIFQYYREEENGRGNFPPRFSGLQFPNYSSELNVNALELDDSALYLCASSLDSGGETQYFGPGTRLLVL.

The rearrangement links TRBV5-8 to TRBJ2-7; tentative D call: TRBD1 (5 bases). Trimming took 2 bases from V and 9 from J, leaving 12 bases between them. Germline V lookup: CDR1 SGHTS, CDR2 YDEGEE. CDR3 length: 12 residues. CDR3 amino acids: CASSLVDQGQYF. The CDR3 DNA sequence: TGTGCCAGCAGCTTAGTAGACCAGGGGCAGTACTTC.

This clone was found once. The chain employs TRBV7-3 and TRBJ2-2; D is ambiguous. The CDR3 sequence is 16 residues long. Germline V gene lookup returns CDR1 SGHTA and CDR2 FQGTGA. V gave up 2 bases and J gave up 1 base, with 11 bases separating them. The CDR3 loop reads CASSLSPGRNTGELFF. In nucleotides, the CDR3 is TGTGCCAGCAGCTTATCGCCTGGCAGGAACACCGGGGAGCTGTTTTTT.

V and J are TRBV6-5 and TRBJ2-1, with 11 bases lining up with TRBD2. This CDR3 is built from 15 residues. CDR1 is MNHEY and CDR2 is SVGAGI in the germline V gene. V was clipped by 6 bases and J by 3 bases; unmatched bases: 4. The CDR3 sequence: CASSLAGGIYNEQFF. CDR3 sequence (DNA): TGTGCCAGCAGCCTAGCGGGAGGTATCTACAATGAGCAGTTCTTC.

CDR3 bases: TGTGCCACCAGTGATCCGTCCCAGGGGGCGCAGGGTGGCTATGGCTACACCTTC. Protein product: CATSDPSQGAQGGYGYTF. V gene TRBV24-1 combines with J gene TRBJ1-2, with TRBD1 matching over 8 bases. After removal of 3 bases from V and 4 bases from J, the junction contained 15 bases not matched to a gene. There are 18 residues in the CDR3. Germline V gene data show CDR1 as KGHDR and CDR2 as SFDVKD.

The chain links TRBV11-3 to TRBJ2-3, with 7 bases that match TRBD1. Germline V gene lookup returns CDR1 SGHNT and CDR2 YENEEA. The CDR3 extends over 13 amino acids. Trimming took 7 bases from V and 2 from J; bases not matched to a gene: 3. The CDR3 region is CASTDRATDTQYF. Written as DNA, the CDR3 is TGTGCCAGCACAGACAGGGCCACAGATACGCAGTATTTT.

The chain links TRBV24-1 to TRBJ2-3; perhaps TRBD2 as D (6 bases). Germline CDR1 KGHDR, CDR2 SFDVKD. The CDR3 is 14 amino acids. V was pared by 1 base and J by 4 bases, with 8 bases between. The chain's CDR3 is CATSDLLAADTQYF. The CDR3 nucleotides read TGTGCCACCAGTGATTTACTAGCCGCAGATACGCAGTATTTT.

The rearrangement links TRBV30 to TRBJ2-1; D might be TRBD1 (5 bases). This CDR3 contains 16 residues. Germline CDR1 GTSNPN, CDR2 SVGIG (reference sequence). Trimming took 0 bases from V and 0 from J, leaving 12 bases between them. The chain's CDR3 is CAWSVRGLSSYNEQFF. CDR3 sequence (DNA): TGTGCCTGGAGTGTAAGGGGCCTAAGCTCCTACAATGAGCAGTTCTTC.

The chain recombines TRBV6-2 or TRBV6-3 with TRBJ2-7; TRBD2 aligns across 9 bases. CDR1 and CDR2 from the germline V gene are MNHEY and SVGEGT. This CDR3 contains 16 residues. The ends lost 2 bases at V and 3 bases at J; junction bases unmatched: 8. CDR3 loop: CASSYPLAGSDYEQYF. CDR3 nucleotides: TGTGCCAGCAGTTACCCTCTAGCGGGATCGGACTACGAGCAGTACTTC.

V usage is TRBV5-6 and J usage is TRBJ1-3, with D maybe TRBD1 (5 bases). Germline V gene sequence: CDR1 SGHDT, CDR2 YYEEEE. CDR3 length: 14 amino acids. Between the trimmed V and J ends, which lost 1 base and 4 bases, there was a span of 9 bases. The CDR3 nucleotides are TGTGCCAGCAGCTTGATCGGGGGAGGAAACACCATATATTTT. Translating gives CASSLIGGGNTIYF.

The chain joins TRBV3-1 (or the pseudogene TRBV3-2) to TRBJ1-2; a possible D gene is TRBD1 (5 bases). Germline CDR1 LGHDT, CDR2 YNNKEL (reference sequence). V dropped 3 bases and J dropped 4 bases, with 12 bases sitting between them. CDR3 length: 14 amino acids. CDR3 DNA sequence: TGTGCCAGCAGCCAGGGGGGTTCCTTCTATGGCTACACCTTC. It codes for CASSQGGSFYGYTF.

The genes are TRBV19 and TRBJ2-1; TRBD2 matches at 11 bases. The CDR3 has 15 residues. The germline V gene has CDR1 LNHDA and CDR2 SQIVND (reference sequence). V lost 3 bases to trimming and J lost 7 bases; unmatched junction nucleotides: 5. The CDR3 bases are TGTGCCAGTAGTATTTTAGCGGGGGGGCAGAATGAGCAGTTCTTC. Translating it yields CASSILAGGQNEQFF. Full variable domain (missing parts from reference TRBV19 and TRBJ2-1): DGGITQSPKYLFRKEGQNVTLSCEQNLNHDAMYWYRQDPGQGLRLIYYSQIVNDFQKGDIAEGYSVSREKKESFPLTVTSAQKNPTAFYLCASSILAGGQNEQFFGPGTRLTVL.

The chain links TRBV15 to TRBJ1-4, with 7 bases lining up with TRBD1. The V and J ends lost 1 base and 10 bases, in that order; junction bases with no gene match: 9. From germline, CDR1 is LNHNV and CDR2 YYDKDF (reference sequence). This CDR3 spans 15 amino acids. The CDR3 loop is CATSRGQGNGGKLFF. As DNA, the CDR3 is TGTGCCACCAGCAGAGGACAGGGAAACGGGGGAAAACTGTTTTTT.

CDR3 loop: CASSLQGSSGTQYF. The DNA for the CDR3 is TGTGCCAGCAGCTTACAGGGGTCTTCGGGGACCCAGTACTTC. The rearrangement links TRBV9 to TRBJ2-5, with 7 bases matching TRBD1. The trim removed 4 bases at V and 7 bases at J, leaving 10 bases unmatched. The germline V gene has CDR1 SGDLS and CDR2 YYNGEE. There are 14 residues in the CDR3. Variable domain in full (rest from reference TRBV9 and TRBJ2-5): DSGVTQTPKHLITATGQRVTLRCSPRSGDLSVYWYQQSLDQGLQFLIQYYNGEERAKGNILERFSAQQFPDLHSELNLSSLELGDSALYFCASSLQGSSGTQYFGPGTRLLVL.

The chain links TRBV3-1 (or the pseudogene TRBV3-2) to TRBJ2-7; 10 bases align to TRBD2. V was pared by 1 base and J by 4 bases, with 1 base of the junction left unmatched. The germline CDR1 and CDR2 sequences are LGHDT and YNNKEL (reference sequence). The length of the CDR3 is 14 residues. The CDR3 loop reads CASSQASGGYEQYF. CDR3 in DNA: TGTGCCAGCAGCCAAGCTAGCGGGGGATACGAGCAGTACTTC.

This chain uses TRBV30 with TRBJ1-2; D uncertain. The CDR3 is 15 amino acids. V was shortened by 0 bases and J by 5 bases, with 16 bases between the two germline ends. Germline CDR1 GTSNPN, CDR2 SVGIG (reference sequence). This CDR3 is CAWSVGGRAAYGYTF. CDR3 nucleotides: TGTGCCTGGAGTGTAGGAGGGAGGGCAGCTTATGGCTACACCTTC.

This chain links TRBV14 with TRBJ1-2; 12 bases map to TRBD1. The germline gives CDR1 SGHDN, CDR2 FVKESK. With 4 bases clipped from V and 6 bases from J, the junction kept 3 bases outside the gene matches. This CDR3 is built from 14 residues. The CDR3 DNA sequence: TGTGCCAGCAGCCCGAGGGACAGGGGGCATGGCTACACCTTC. Amino acid sequence: CASSPRDRGHGYTF. Looking up the rest from reference TRBV14 and TRBJ1-2 gives the full variable domain: EAGVTQFPSHSVIEKGQTVTLRCDPISGHDNLYWYRRVMGKEIKFLLHFVKESKQDESGMPNNRFLAERTGGTYSTLKVQPAELEDSGVYFCASSPRDRGHGYTFGSGTRLTVV.

Concerning this clone itself: The sample holds other DNA sequences that translate to the same CDR3. This chain connects TRBV12-3 or TRBV12-4 to TRBJ2-7; 7 bases are a match to TRBD2. After removal of 3 bases from V and 7 bases from J, the junction contained 0 bases not matched to a gene. The CDR3 contains 11 residues. Written as DNA, the CDR3 is TGTGCCAGCAGTTTGGGAGGGGAGCAGTACTTC. It specifies CASSLGGEQYF.

The chain recombines TRBV5-1 with TRBJ2-5; 9 positions agree with TRBD2. The CDR3 sequence is 17 residues long. V was clipped by 3 bases and J by 2 bases; unmatched bases: 11. From germline, CDR1 is SGHRS and CDR2 YFSETQ. This CDR3 is CASSSGLANRLQETQYF. As DNA, the CDR3 is TGCGCCAGCAGCTCCGGACTAGCGAACAGATTACAAGAGACCCAGTACTTC.

The chain combines TRBV5-1 with TRBJ1-1; D unclear. Germline loops: CDR1 SGHRS, CDR2 YFSETQ. The ends were cut back, 0 bases at V and 4 bases at J, with 10 bases in the middle. There are 14 residues in the CDR3. This CDR3 reads CASSLVQKGTEAFF. CDR3 nucleotides: TGCGCCAGCAGCTTGGTACAGAAAGGCACTGAAGCTTTCTTT.